This T cell receptor beta chain is from a study of CD8+ T cells in alopecia areata (dated by TCRdb to the late 2010s). Context from the whole study: Treated patients were enrolled in an open-label pilot trial of oral tofacitinib at 5 to 10 mg twice daily for moderate-to-severe alopecia areata. Scalp clonality was compared across normal scalp (n=4), patchy alopecia areata scalp (n=8), and alopecia totalis/universalis scalp (n=8). In both human patients and the C3H/HeJ mouse model, the study applied high-throughput TCRbeta sequencing to look at T cell clonal expansion in alopecia areata. RNA was obtained with the PAXgene miRNA kit for fixed scalp, the miRNeasy kit for PBMCs, and the RNeasy kit for mouse skin. For the treated patients, the SALT score, which quantifies what percentage of scalp surface area is affected, served as the measure of disease severity. Biopsies were taken from tofacitinib-treated patients at baseline and again at 4 and 24 weeks into treatment, and several of those patients also had a later scalp biopsy. Tofacitinib was given for 6 to 18 months, followed by 6 months of follow-up off drug to assess delayed response and recurrence. Human TCRbeta sequencing covered scalp tissue and sorted CD4+ and CD8+ peripheral blood T cells from patchy and totalis/universalis alopecia areata patients and healthy controls. immunoSEQ multiplex PCR using 35 Vbeta forward primers and 13 Jbeta reverse primers was used to amplify TCRbeta CDR3 regions.

Results and caveats for the whole study, not just this receptor: Compared with mice, TCR sequences shared between patients were less clear, possibly partly because of HLA diversity across the patient population. Resident alphabeta T cells in normal human skin are also sequenced, complicating scalp TCR repertoire analysis, unlike mouse skin dominated by gammadelta T cells. The treated cohort was small, with a single nonresponder, so links between baseline CD8+ expansion and response need larger studies. Lesional scalp, especially in alopecia totalis/universalis, showed higher clonality and more expanded CD8+ clones than normal scalp, suggesting antigenic drive. Tofacitinib significantly decreased scalp clonality and the number of expanded CD8+ clones among the top 100 scalp clones. During tofacitinib treatment, many expanded lesional clones remained in scalp and blood, and this persistence may partly explain relapse after treatment is stopped.

In light of the paper, this sample's time point label describes: 4 weeks on oral tofacitinib. In the paper's terms, the treatment or condition label means: oral pan-JAK inhibitor, 5-10 mg twice daily. Peripheral blood and lesional scalp punch biopsies were obtained from patients with alopecia areata. PBMCs were separated by density centrifugation and stained for CD3, CD4 and CD8, after which CD4+ and CD8+ T cells were sorted on a FACSAria. The CDR3, cysteine through phenylalanine, is 14 amino acids long. The only DNA kept is the CDR3, 42 bases in frame from the first base. V and J are truncated by 4 bases and 1 base respectively, leaving an intervening sequence of 11 bases. Via the germline V gene, CDR1 is SGDLS and CDR2 YYNGEE. This clone turned up a few times. Its antigen is not yet known. No base quality information exists; no much larger clone differs at one position. The receptor library was made with the immunoSEQ multiplex PCR assay. RNA was extracted from all samples and reverse transcribed into cDNA as template for TCR sequencing. First-strand cDNA was synthesized with SuperScript III using a 2:1 mix of oligo-dT and random hexamers. A synthetic immune receptor repertoire was used to measure amplification bias, and any remaining bias was corrected computationally. On the authors' methods: After raw reads were preprocessed to remove errors, the CDR3 was defined following IMGT conventions as running from the conserved cysteine to phenylalanine. Clonality was computed by normalizing Shannon entropy by log2 of the number of productive unique TCRs and subtracting the result from 1. Whether each scalp clone was CD4 or CD8 was inferred by checking scalp TCRbeta sequences against the CD4 and CD8 repertoires from sorted blood. What TCRdb holds here is the immuneACCESS table cut down to in-frame rearrangements. Part of the clones is not present; checked against another copy, under half of the missing clones reflect an unresolved V gene, and the others are unexplained. That table furnishes V, J and clone size, whereas the DNA furnished D and trimming. In this sample the table shows roughly 120,000 clones, approximately 52% of which occur a single time. The ten largest clones add up to just under 30% of the sample.

Rearrangement joined TRBV9 to TRBJ2-5; TRBD2 is possibly the D segment (6 matching bases). Here the sequenced sample was CD8+ T cells sorted from blood, taken at week 4, from a patient treated with tofacitinib. This TCR was sampled from a human donor with alopecia areata. The DNA sequence is given as TGTGCCAGCAGCCGTTACGGGGGCCAAGAGACCCAGTACTTC. Its protein is CASSRYGGQETQYF.